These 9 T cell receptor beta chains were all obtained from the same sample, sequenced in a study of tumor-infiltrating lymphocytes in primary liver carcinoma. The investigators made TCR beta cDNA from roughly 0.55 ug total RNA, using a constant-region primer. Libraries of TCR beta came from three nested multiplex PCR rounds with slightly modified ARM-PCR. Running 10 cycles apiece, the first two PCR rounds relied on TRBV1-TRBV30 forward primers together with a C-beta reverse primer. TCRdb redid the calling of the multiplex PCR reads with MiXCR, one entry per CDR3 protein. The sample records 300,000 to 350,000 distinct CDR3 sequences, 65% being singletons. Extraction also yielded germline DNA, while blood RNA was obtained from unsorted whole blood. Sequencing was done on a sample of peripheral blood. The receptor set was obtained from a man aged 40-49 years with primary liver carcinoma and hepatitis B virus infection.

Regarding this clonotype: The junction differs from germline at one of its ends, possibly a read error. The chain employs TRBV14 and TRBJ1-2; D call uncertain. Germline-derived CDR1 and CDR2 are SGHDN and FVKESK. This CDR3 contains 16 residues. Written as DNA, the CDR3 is TGTGGCAGCAGCCAAGTATTCCGGAGCCGATTCTATGGCTACACCTTC. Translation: CGSSQVFRSRFYGYTF.

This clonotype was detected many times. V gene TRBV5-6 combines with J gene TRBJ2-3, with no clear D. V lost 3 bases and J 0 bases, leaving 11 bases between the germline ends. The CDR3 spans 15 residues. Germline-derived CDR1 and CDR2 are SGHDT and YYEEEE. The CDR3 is CASSWGSASTDTQYF. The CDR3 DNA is TGTGCCAGCAGCTGGGGATCGGCTAGCACAGATACGCAGTATTTT.

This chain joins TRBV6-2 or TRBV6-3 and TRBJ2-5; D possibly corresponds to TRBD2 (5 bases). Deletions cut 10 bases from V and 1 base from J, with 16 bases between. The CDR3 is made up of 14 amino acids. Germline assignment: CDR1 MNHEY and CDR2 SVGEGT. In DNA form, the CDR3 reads TGTGCCACCAGACTAATGGCTCCCCAAGAGACCCAGTACTTC. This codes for CATRLMAPQETQYF.

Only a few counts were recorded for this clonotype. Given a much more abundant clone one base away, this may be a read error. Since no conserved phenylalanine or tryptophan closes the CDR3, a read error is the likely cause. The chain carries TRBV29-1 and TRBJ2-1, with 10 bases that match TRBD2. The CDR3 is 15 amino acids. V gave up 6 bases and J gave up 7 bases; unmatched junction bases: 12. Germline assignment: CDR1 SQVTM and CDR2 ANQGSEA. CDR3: CSVQVLAGANNEQFI. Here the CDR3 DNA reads TGCAGCGTCCAGGTCCTAGCGGGAGCCAATAATGAGCAGTTCATC.

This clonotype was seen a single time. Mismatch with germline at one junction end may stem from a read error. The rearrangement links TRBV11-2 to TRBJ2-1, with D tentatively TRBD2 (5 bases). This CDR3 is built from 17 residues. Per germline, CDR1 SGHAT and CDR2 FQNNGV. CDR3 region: CASSSSLVAISYNEQFF. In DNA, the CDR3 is TGTGCCAGCAGCTCCTCACTAGTGGCCATCTCCTACAACGAGCAGTTCTTC.

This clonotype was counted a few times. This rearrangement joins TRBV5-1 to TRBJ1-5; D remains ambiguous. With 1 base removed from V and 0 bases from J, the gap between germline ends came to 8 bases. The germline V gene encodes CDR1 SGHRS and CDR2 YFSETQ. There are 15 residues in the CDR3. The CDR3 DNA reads TGCGCCAGCAGCTTGTTCGGCGGTAGCAATCAGCCCCAGCATTTT. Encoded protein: CASSLFGGSNQPQHF.

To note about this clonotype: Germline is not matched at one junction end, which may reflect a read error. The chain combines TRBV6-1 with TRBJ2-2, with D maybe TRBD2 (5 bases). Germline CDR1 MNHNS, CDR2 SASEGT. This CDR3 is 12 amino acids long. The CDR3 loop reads CASSEPVGELLF. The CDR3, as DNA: TGTGCCAGCAGTGAACCCGTCGGGGAGCTGCTTTTT.

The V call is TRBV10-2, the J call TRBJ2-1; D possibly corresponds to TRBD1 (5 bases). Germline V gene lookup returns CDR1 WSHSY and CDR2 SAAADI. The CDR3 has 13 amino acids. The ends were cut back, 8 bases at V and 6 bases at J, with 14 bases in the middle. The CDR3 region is CASDEQVSNEQFF. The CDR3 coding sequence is TGCGCCAGCGATGAACAGGTTTCCAATGAGCAGTTCTTC.

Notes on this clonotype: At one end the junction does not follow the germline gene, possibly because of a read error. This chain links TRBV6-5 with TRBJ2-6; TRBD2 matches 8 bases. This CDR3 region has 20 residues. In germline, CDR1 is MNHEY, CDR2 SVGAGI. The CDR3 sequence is CASSYVGGDVVFSGANDLTF. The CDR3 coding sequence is TGTGCCAGCAGCTACGTCGGGGGGGACGTCGTCTTCTCTGGGGCCAACGACCTGACTTTC.